This T cell receptor beta chain stems from a study of blood T cell repertoires in COVID-19. Source study methods: Amplified reference gene primers provided the basis for estimating nucleated cell counts. The table came from immunoSEQ multiplex PCR; TCRdb's copy has only in-frame clones and leaves some out. V and J calls and clone size are those listed in that table; D and trimming were worked out from the DNA. Counted here are about 370,000 clones, 85% to 90% occurring once; the ten biggest clones make up around 1%. The CDR3 sequence is 16 residues long. Germline V CDR1 and CDR2: KGHSH, LQKENI. V was clipped by 2 bases and J by 4 bases, with 17 bases between them.

This clonotype was sampled from a man aged 18 to 35 who had recovered from COVID-19. V gene TRBV18 combines with J gene TRBJ1-1; D is undetermined. The sample taken for sequencing was PBMCs or T cells enriched from blood (not recorded which). The chain's CDR3 is CASSPFSLAPGTEAFF. For the CDR3, the DNA is TGTGCCAGCTCACCATTCAGCCTTGCCCCGGGCACTGAAGCTTTCTTT.